Given below is one TCR beta chain in context. What this receptor recognizes is not known. Base qualities are not recorded, but no much larger clone differs from it by a single base. Participants in the prospective study were aged roughly 18 to 89 years, lived in about two dozen United States geographic areas, and enrolled through a virtual design. To assign participants to cohorts, the prospective study relied on clinical history that participants themselves reported in a screening survey and a study questionnaire. Exposed participants had been in contact with someone with a PCR-confirmed or clinician-diagnosed COVID-19 case within 2 weeks of study entry. In the prospective study, mobile phlebotomists collected whole blood, serum and a nasopharyngeal or oropharyngeal swab from each participant. Participants in the prospective study had the option to provide additional blood draws and questionnaires over a roughly two-month period. Before DNA extraction, blood samples from the prospective study were shipped at room temperature or frozen.

TCRbeta CDR3 regions were amplified from genomic DNA using the immunoSEQ Assay, a bias-controlled multiplex PCR. For the original study's pipeline: The number of nucleated cells in each sample was estimated from the amplification of reference gene primers within the assay. Sequence reads were collapsed and filtered to measure the absolute abundance of every unique TCRbeta CDR3 rearrangement. For each sample, productive Simpson clonality was calculated as the square root of Simpson's diversity index across productive rearrangements. TCRdb mirrors the immuneACCESS table, restricted to in-frame sequences. Some clones are absent from its copies; in checked studies, under half trace to an unresolved V gene, and the reason for the others is unknown. The V and J calls and the clone size are those of that table, but D and trimming were determined from the DNA. The sample yields fewer than 350,000 clones; about 85% were counted once. The leading ten clones occupy under 2% of the sample.

This sample stems from a study of blood T cell repertoires in COVID-19 (dated by TCRdb to 2020 to 2021). As for the study more broadly: Samples from collaborators originated in the United States, Italy and Spain and spanned both the acute and convalescent phases of COVID-19. Nearly every sample came with metadata listing a de-identified subject ID, COVID-19 status, age in years and sex. Deeply sampled blood TCRbeta repertoires from subjects exposed to, actively infected with, or recovered from COVID-19 were included in the dataset. Where available, HLA class I and class II types were obtained from metadata supplied by the sample provider rather than from assay-based typing. The samples were drawn from two sources: the first 160 participants of the ongoing ImmuneRACE study, and 950 to 1,500 subjects contributed by 6 global collaborators. The prospective study material was composed of cDNA or gDNA derived from T cells, B-cell-depleted T cells, or PBMCs. The repertoires were made available in a free public database intended to serve as a resource for research on the immune response to SARS-CoV-2.

From the germline V gene (reference sequence), CDR1 is GTSNPN and CDR2 is SVGIG. Inclusive of the bounding cysteine and phenylalanine, the CDR3 is 14 residues long. Only the CDR3 DNA is retained, 42 bases long and in frame from the first base. Trimming removed 4 bases from V and 3 bases from J, leaving 13 bases between the germline ends. Study-level results and caveats: The amount of clinical and demographic metadata varied by source and participant and was provided uncurated.

Sequenced material: PBMCs or T cells enriched from blood (not recorded which). The sequence was collected from a woman aged 25 to 39 who had been exposed to COVID-19. The chain uses TRBV30 and TRBJ1-5, with a weak D call of TRBD1 (6 bases match). The sequence in DNA is TGTGCCTGGACTGAAAGGGGGAACAATCAGCCCCAGCATTTT. This gives the protein CAWTERGNNQPQHF.